A single sample is the source of the 30 T cell receptor beta chains below, sequenced in a study of human T cells and chemical hapten exposure. One entry per CDR3 protein results from TCRdb running MiXCR on the RACE reads. In the table there are 75,000 to 80,000 distinct CDR3 sequences, approximately 8.6% of which are singletons. The time point denotes: healthy volunteer bleed at 6 weeks. It was unfractionated whole blood from which total RNA was extracted. What was sequenced was whole blood. These receptors all come from a female donor in good health. Some clones in this sample may be carry-over from other donors' samples.

In its sample, this clonotype was seen many times. V and J are TRBV7-2 and TRBJ1-1; D gene ambiguous. Germline assignment: CDR1 SGHTA and CDR2 FQGNSA. This CDR3 has 13 residues. V lost 0 bases to trimming and J lost 7 bases, with 9 bases between them. The CDR3 loop is CASSLATMFEAFF. In nucleotides, the CDR3 is TGTGCCAGCAGCTTAGCCACTATGTTTGAAGCTTTCTTT.

There are a few counts of this clonotype. V is TRBV3-1 and J is TRBJ1-2; no clear D. The V end lost 1 base, the J end lost 3 bases, and 3 bases lay between the germline ends. This CDR3 is 12 amino acids long. Germline loops: CDR1 LGHDT, CDR2 YNNKEL (reference sequence). This chain's CDR3 is CASSQGDYGYTF. The CDR3 nucleotides are TGTGCCAGCAGCCAAGGCGACTATGGCTACACCTTC.

This clonotype was seen many times. The rearrangement joins TRBV4-3 to TRBJ1-6; maybe TRBD1 (6 bases). Per germline, CDR1 LGHNA and CDR2 YSLEER. The CDR3 has 16 residues. V lost 1 base and J 7 bases, leaving 14 bases between the germline ends. The DNA of the CDR3 is TGCGCCAGCAGCCAAGGTGATCAGGGGAAGAATTCACCCCTCCACTTT. Translated, it gives CASSQGDQGKNSPLHF.

There are many counts of this clonotype. The rearrangement uses TRBV5-1 and TRBJ1-6; D uncertain. This CDR3 is 12 amino acids long. V was trimmed by 0 bases and J by 10 bases, leaving 5 bases between them. The germline gives CDR1 SGHRS, CDR2 YFSETQ. Here the CDR3 DNA reads TGCGCCAGCAGCTTGGGGAACTCACCCCTCCACTTT. Amino acids: CASSLGNSPLHF.

This clonotype has more than one count but fewer than ten. The chain combines TRBV12-3 or TRBV12-4 with TRBJ2-3; 10 bases match TRBD1. The CDR3 spans 16 residues. Trimming at V came to 3 bases and at J to 4 bases, leaving 7 bases not matched to a gene. The CDR3 region has the DNA TGTGCCAGCAGTTTCGGGGACAGGGGTGCGGCAGATACGCAGTATTTT. Protein: CASSFGDRGAADTQYF.

This chain uses TRBV3-1 with TRBJ2-6; 9 bases are a match to TRBD1. CDR1 is LGHDT, CDR2 YNNKEL, per germline (reference sequence). Trimming took 3 bases from V and 3 from J; bases not matched to a gene: 15. This CDR3 has 20 residues. As DNA, the CDR3 is TGTGCCAGCAGCCAGCCGCCCGGGGGACAGGGTGGCTTTGGGGCCAACGTCCTGACTTTC. This translates into CASSQPPGGQGGFGANVLTF.

The chain combines TRBV7-3 with TRBJ2-1, with TRBD2 as a possible D gene (7 bases). There are 17 residues in the CDR3. Germline values: CDR1 SGHTA, CDR2 FQGTGA. The V end was cut by 1 base, the J end by 8 bases, with 21 bases between. This CDR3 reads CASSLKGGWGGPDEQFF. DNA of the CDR3: TGTGCCAGCAGCTTAAAGGGTGGATGGGGGGGGCCAGATGAGCAGTTCTTC.

This clonotype was observed many times. The chain carries TRBV12-3 or TRBV12-4 and TRBJ2-7; D call uncertain. The CDR3 sequence is 14 residues long. The V end was cut by 4 bases, the J end by 1 base, with 11 bases between. CDR3: CASSWAGYSYEQYF. CDR3 coding DNA: TGTGCCAGCAGTTGGGCAGGTTATTCCTACGAGCAGTACTTC.

This clonotype was found many times. The gene calls are TRBV7-2 and TRBJ2-6; D gene uncertain. Germline V gene lookup returns CDR1 SGHTA and CDR2 FQGNSA. CDR3 length: 16 residues. Trimming pared 0 bases from V and 2 bases from J, leaving 8 bases between. DNA for the CDR3: TGTGCCAGCAGCTTAGCGCCGGCAGCTGGGGCCAACGTCCTGACTTTC. Residues: CASSLAPAAGANVLTF. Full variable domain (outside the CDR3, taken from reference TRBV7-2 and TRBJ2-6): GAGVSQSPSNKVTEKGKDVELRCDPISGHTALYWYRQSLGQGLEFLIYFQGNSAPDKSGLPSDRFSAERTGGSVSTLTIQRTQQEDSAVYLCASSLAPAAGANVLTFGAGSRLTVL.

The sample holds many counts of this clonotype. The rearrangement links TRBV7-9 to TRBJ2-7, with a possible D match to TRBD2 (7 bases). Germline CDR1 is SEHNR and CDR2 is FQNEAQ (reference sequence). V was trimmed by 4 bases and J by 3 bases, leaving 13 bases between them. There are 14 residues in the CDR3. In DNA form, the CDR3 reads TGTGCCAGCAGCTCCCCGGGGGGCAACTACGAGCAGTACTTC. This translates into CASSSPGGNYEQYF.

This clonotype occurred a few times. The chain combines TRBV7-9 with TRBJ1-1, with D tentatively TRBD1 (6 bases). This CDR3 region has 13 residues. V was pared by 5 bases and J by 5 bases, with 12 bases between. CDR1 is SEHNR and CDR2 is FQNEAQ in the germline V gene (reference sequence). The CDR3 DNA follows: TGTGCCAGCAGCCCAGGGGCTAGGACTGAAGCTTTCTTT. It encodes CASSPGARTEAFF. Complete variable domain (other parts from reference TRBV7-9 and TRBJ1-1): DTGVSQNPRHKITKRGQNVTFRCDPISEHNRLYWYRQTLGQGPEFLTYFQNEAQLEKSRLLSDRFSAERPKGSFSTLEIQRTEQGDSAMYLCASSPGARTEAFFGQGTRLTVV.

This clonotype was detected only a few times. The chain employs TRBV6-6 and TRBJ2-5, with 11 bases aligning to TRBD2. Germline trimming cut 6 bases from V and 5 bases from J; bases unmatched to any gene: 8. This CDR3 has 15 amino acids. Germline V gene sequence: CDR1 MNHNY, CDR2 SVGAGI (reference sequence). In nucleotides, the CDR3 is TGTGCCAGCAGGGTACTAGCGGGGGCCGGGGAGACCCAGTACTTC. Translation: CASRVLAGAGETQYF.

This clonotype was recorded a few times. This chain links TRBV24-1 with TRBJ1-1; 7 bases align to TRBD1. This CDR3 contains 15 residues. Germline-derived CDR1 and CDR2 are KGHDR and SFDVKD. After removal of 3 bases from V and 4 bases from J, the junction contained 7 bases not matched to a gene. CDR3 DNA: TGTGCCACCAGTGATCAGGGGGAGGAATTCACTGAAGCTTTCTTT. It yields the protein CATSDQGEEFTEAFF.

This chain connects TRBV11-2 to TRBJ2-5, with D possibly being TRBD2 (5 bases). CDR1 is SGHAT and CDR2 is FQNNGV in the germline V gene. The CDR3 consists of 15 residues. Trimming removed 3 bases at V and 4 bases at J, with 15 bases between. CDR3 in amino acids: CASSFGITRGETQYF. The CDR3 DNA reads as TGTGCCAGCAGCTTCGGGATTACTCGGGGAGAGACCCAGTACTTC.

This clonotype was recorded at least ten times. The chain carries TRBV7-2 and TRBJ1-1, with TRBD1 as a possible D gene (5 bases). Looked up from germline, CDR1 is SGHTA and CDR2 is FQGNSA. Trimming cost V 5 bases and J 4 bases, with 11 bases left between them. CDR3 length equals 13 residues. Written as DNA, the CDR3 is TGTGCCAGCAGCCCAGGGCTTCGCACTGAAGCTTTCTTT. Translated: CASSPGLRTEAFF.

The J gene is TRBJ1-1, the V gene TRBV6-2 or TRBV6-3; no reliable D call. V lost 8 bases, J lost 4 bases, and 20 bases lay in between. CDR1 and CDR2 from the germline V gene are MNHEY and SVGEGT. The CDR3 has 15 amino acids. In nucleotides, the CDR3 is TGTGCCAGCTACCCCCTCAGAGGGCGGGGCACTGAAGCTTTCTTT. As protein: CASYPLRGRGTEAFF.

This clonotype showed up just a few times. V is TRBV3-1 and J is TRBJ1-1; TRBD1 matches at 8 bases. The CDR3 totals 15 residues. Losses at the gene ends were 3 bases for V and 1 base for J; bases not matched to a gene: 4. The germline CDR1 and CDR2 sequences are LGHDT and YNNKEL (reference sequence). The CDR3 here is CASSHGQGWNTEAFF. CDR3 bases: TGTGCCAGCAGCCATGGACAGGGATGGAACACTGAAGCTTTCTTT.

V usage is TRBV7-9 and J usage is TRBJ2-7; D tentatively reads TRBD1 or TRBD2 (5 bases each). The CDR3 runs 16 residues. Germline-derived CDR1 and CDR2 are SEHNR and FQNEAQ (reference sequence). V was clipped by 0 bases and J by 6 bases, with 18 bases between them. DNA for the CDR3: TGTGCCAGCAGCTTAGCGCTAGCCGGGGCACGGGTCGAGCAGTACTTC. Its protein is CASSLALAGARVEQYF.

This clonotype was observed a handful of times. V usage is TRBV11-2 and J usage is TRBJ2-1, with 15 bases fitting TRBD2. The CDR3 loop spans 20 amino acids. Germline V CDR1 and CDR2: SGHAT, FQNNGV. V lost 4 bases to trimming and J lost 3 bases; unmatched junction nucleotides: 13. As DNA, the CDR3 is TGTGCCAGCAGCTCCCCCTCCGGGACTAGCGGGGGGTCTTTCTACAATGAGCAGTTCTTC. It yields the protein CASSSPSGTSGGSFYNEQFF.

This clonotype was seen a handful of times. V usage is TRBV6-1 and J usage is TRBJ2-7, with D possibly matching TRBD2 (5 bases). Germline V gene sequence: CDR1 MNHNS, CDR2 SASEGT. The V gene lost 7 bases and the J gene lost 5 bases, with 24 bases spanning the gap. The CDR3 spans 16 residues. In DNA, the CDR3 is TGTGCCAGCACCTTAGCGACGGAGCCTTCAATCCACGAGCAGTACTTC. Encoded protein: CASTLATEPSIHEQYF.

The gene calls are TRBV5-1 and TRBJ1-5; D remains ambiguous. The CDR3 is 16 amino acids. Deletions cut 4 bases from V and 0 bases from J, with 14 bases between. CDR1 and CDR2 (germline): SGHRS, YFSETQ. This CDR3 reads CASSLDNWNSNQPQHF. DNA for the CDR3: TGCGCCAGCAGCCTCGATAATTGGAATAGCAATCAGCCCCAGCATTTT.

This clonotype was counted ten times or more. The chain uses TRBV20-1 and TRBJ2-2, with a weak D call TRBD2 (6 bases). V lost 6 bases and J lost 4, with 12 bases in between. The CDR3 has 13 amino acids. The germline V gene encodes CDR1 DFQATT and CDR2 SNEGSKA (reference sequence). The CDR3 here is CSAPAGLTGELFF. The CDR3 DNA is TGCAGTGCCCCTGCGGGGCTCACCGGGGAGCTGTTTTTT.

This clonotype turned up a few times. V is TRBV6-5 and J is TRBJ2-3, with a tentative D call TRBD2 (6 bases). V lost 7 bases to trimming and J lost 2 bases, with 13 bases between them. This CDR3 spans 14 amino acids. Germline lookup yields CDR1 MNHEY and CDR2 SVGAGI. CDR3 loop: CASTGDLLTDTQYF. CDR3 DNA: TGTGCCAGCACGGGGGATCTGCTCACAGATACGCAGTATTTT.

In this sample, this clonotype turned up many times. The genes are TRBV20-1 and TRBJ1-6; D unclear. Germline V gene sequence: CDR1 DFQATT, CDR2 SNEGSKA (reference sequence). The V end lost 0 bases, the J end lost 7 bases, and 10 bases lay between the germline ends. There are 14 residues in the CDR3. The CDR3 DNA reads as TGCAGTGCTAGAGATGTCAACAGCAATTCACCCCTCCACTTT. Amino acids: CSARDVNSNSPLHF.

The chain joins TRBV5-1 to TRBJ1-1; D unresolved. Germline-derived CDR1 and CDR2 are SGHRS and YFSETQ. This CDR3 has 16 amino acids. V was pared by 3 bases and J by 0 bases, with 15 bases between. The CDR3 bases are TGCGCCAGCAGCTCGGCCGCCGGACCGGTGAACACTGAAGCTTTCTTT. Translated: CASSSAAGPVNTEAFF.

The V call is TRBV5-3, the J call TRBJ1-1; D uncertain. TRBV5-3 is reported as an ORF; its role is uncertain. CDR3 length: 15 amino acids. Trimming removed 4 bases from V and 1 base from J, with 14 bases in between. The CDR3 bases are TGTGCCAGAAGCAAGGCCAGCGACCCGAACACTGAAGCTTTCTTT. Translation: CARSKASDPNTEAFF.

This clonotype was seen at least ten times. The chain uses TRBV6-5 and TRBJ2-1; 15 bases agree with TRBD2. The CDR3 covers 20 residues. After removal of 6 bases from V and 0 bases from J, the junction contained 12 bases not matched to a gene. CDR1 and CDR2 from the germline V gene are MNHEY and SVGAGI. The CDR3 nucleotides are TGTGCCAGCAGAAGAACGGGACTAGCGGGGGGCATCCGCTCCTACAATGAGCAGTTCTTC. Its translation: CASRRTGLAGGIRSYNEQFF.

This clonotype appeared many times. The rearrangement links TRBV5-1 to TRBJ2-7; D uncertain. The ends were cut back, 0 bases at V and 6 bases at J, with 10 bases in the middle. CDR1 SGHRS and CDR2 YFSETQ come from the germline V gene. The CDR3 extends over 13 amino acids. CDR3 DNA sequence: TGCGCCAGCAGCTTGGATTCGGCGTCCGAGCAGTACTTC. Its protein product is CASSLDSASEQYF.

At least ten counts were recorded for this clonotype. The chain recombines TRBV20-1 with TRBJ1-2; the D is unclear. Trimming cost V 5 bases and J 7 bases, with 14 bases left between them. The CDR3 consists of 12 residues. From germline, CDR1 is DFQATT and CDR2 SNEGSKA (reference sequence). The CDR3 DNA reads as TGCAGTGCTCTTCTTACCCTCCTTGGCTACACCTTC. This encodes CSALLTLLGYTF.

This clonotype was seen many times. The chain is built from TRBV12-3 or TRBV12-4 and TRBJ2-7; tentatively, D is TRBD1 (8 bases). The CDR3 covers 15 residues. V was shortened by 7 bases and J by 2 bases, with 18 bases between the two germline ends. CDR3 bases: TGTGCCAGCACCGACCGGGAGGACAGGGCCTACGAGCAGTACTTC. This sequence encodes CASTDREDRAYEQYF.